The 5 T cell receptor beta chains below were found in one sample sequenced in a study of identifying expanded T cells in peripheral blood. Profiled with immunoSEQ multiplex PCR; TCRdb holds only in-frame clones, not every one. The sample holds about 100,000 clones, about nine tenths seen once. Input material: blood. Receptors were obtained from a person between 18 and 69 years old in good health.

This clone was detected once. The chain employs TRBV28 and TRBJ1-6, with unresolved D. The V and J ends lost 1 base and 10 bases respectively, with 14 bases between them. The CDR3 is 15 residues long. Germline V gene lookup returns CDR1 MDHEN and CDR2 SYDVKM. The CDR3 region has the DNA TGTGCCAGCAGTTTATTGTTGGGTGTTTGGTCACCCCTCCACTTT. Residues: CASSLLLGVWSPLHF.

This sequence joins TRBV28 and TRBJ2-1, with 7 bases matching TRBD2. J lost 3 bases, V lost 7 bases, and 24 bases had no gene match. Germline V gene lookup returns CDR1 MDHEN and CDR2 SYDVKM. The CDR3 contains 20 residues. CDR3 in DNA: TGTGCCAGCACGGTGGGACTTTCTAGCGGAGGCCGATTTATCTACAATGAGCAGTTCTTC. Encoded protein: CASTVGLSSGGRFIYNEQFF.

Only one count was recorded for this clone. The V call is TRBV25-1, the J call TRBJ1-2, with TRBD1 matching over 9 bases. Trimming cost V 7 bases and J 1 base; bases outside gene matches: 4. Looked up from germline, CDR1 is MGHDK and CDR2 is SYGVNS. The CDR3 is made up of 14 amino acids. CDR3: CASKGTGINYGYTF. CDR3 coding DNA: TGTGCCAGCAAAGGGACAGGGATTAACTATGGCTACACCTTC.

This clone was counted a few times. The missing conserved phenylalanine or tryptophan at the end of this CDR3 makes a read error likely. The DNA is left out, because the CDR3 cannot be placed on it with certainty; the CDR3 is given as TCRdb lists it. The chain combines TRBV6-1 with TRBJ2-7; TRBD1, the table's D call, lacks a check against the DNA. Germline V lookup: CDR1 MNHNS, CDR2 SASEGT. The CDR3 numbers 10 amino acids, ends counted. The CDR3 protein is CASSESWHLL.

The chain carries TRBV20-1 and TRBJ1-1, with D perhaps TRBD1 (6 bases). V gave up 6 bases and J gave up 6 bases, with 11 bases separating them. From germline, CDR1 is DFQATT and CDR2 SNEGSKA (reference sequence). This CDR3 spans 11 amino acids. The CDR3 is CSAGEGAEAFF. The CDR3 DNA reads TGCAGTGCGGGCGAGGGGGCTGAAGCTTTCTTT.